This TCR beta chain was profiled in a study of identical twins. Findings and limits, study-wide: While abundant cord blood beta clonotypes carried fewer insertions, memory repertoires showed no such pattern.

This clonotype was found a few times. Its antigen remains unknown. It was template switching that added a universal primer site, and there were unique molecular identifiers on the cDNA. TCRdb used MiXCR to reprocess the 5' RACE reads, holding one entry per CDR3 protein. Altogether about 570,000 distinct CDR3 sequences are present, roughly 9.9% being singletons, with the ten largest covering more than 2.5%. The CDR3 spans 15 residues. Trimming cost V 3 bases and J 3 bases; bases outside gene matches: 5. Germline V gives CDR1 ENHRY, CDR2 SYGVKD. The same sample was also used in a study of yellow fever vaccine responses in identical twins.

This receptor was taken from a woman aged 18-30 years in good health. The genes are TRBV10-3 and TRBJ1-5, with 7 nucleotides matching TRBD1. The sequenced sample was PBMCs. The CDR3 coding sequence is TGTGCCATCAGTGAAAGGACAGGCCACAATCAGCCCCAGCATTTT. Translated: CAISERTGHNQPQHF.